This TCR beta chain was sequenced during a study of breast tumors, draining lymph nodes, adjacent tissues. The V gene end was trimmed by 7 bases and the J gene end by 8 bases; junction bases not matched to a gene: 6. Germline CDR1 MNHEY, CDR2 SVGAGI. This CDR3 has 13 amino acids. TCRdb fed the multiplex PCR reads into MiXCR, producing one record per CDR3 protein. Counted here are 30,000 to 35,000 distinct CDR3 sequences, about 63% occurring once; the ten biggest clones make up 18%. Overall study findings and caveats: Data only fit, rather than demonstrated, lymph node origin of most tumor T cells.

To note about this clonotype: Its target is not known.

The sample consisted of breast tumor tissue. The clonotype comes from a female donor with breast cancer. Some clones in this sample may be carry-over from other donors' samples. This chain joins TRBV6-5 and TRBJ2-1; TRBD1 agrees at 9 bases. As DNA, the CDR3 is TGTGCCAGCACCGGACAGGGGAACGATGAGCAGTTCTTC. Translated, it gives CASTGQGNDEQFF.